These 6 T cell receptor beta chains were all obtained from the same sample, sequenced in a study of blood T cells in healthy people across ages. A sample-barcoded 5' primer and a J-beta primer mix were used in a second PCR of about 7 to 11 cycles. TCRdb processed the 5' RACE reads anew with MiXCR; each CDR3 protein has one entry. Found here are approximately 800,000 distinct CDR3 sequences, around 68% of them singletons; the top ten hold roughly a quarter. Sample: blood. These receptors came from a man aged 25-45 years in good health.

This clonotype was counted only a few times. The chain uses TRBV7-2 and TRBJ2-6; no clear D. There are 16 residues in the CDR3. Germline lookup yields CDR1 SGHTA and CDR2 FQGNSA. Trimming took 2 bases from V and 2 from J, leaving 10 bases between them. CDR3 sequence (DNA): TGTGCCAGCAGCTTAATCCTCCAGCCTGGGGCCAACGTCCTGACTTTC. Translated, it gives CASSLILQPGANVLTF.

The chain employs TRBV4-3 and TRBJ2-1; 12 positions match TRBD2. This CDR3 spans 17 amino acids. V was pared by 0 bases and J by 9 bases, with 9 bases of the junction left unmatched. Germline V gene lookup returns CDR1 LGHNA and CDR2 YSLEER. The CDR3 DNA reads TGCGCCAGCAGCCAAGACTTGACTAGCGGGGGTCGGGGTGAGCAGTTCTTC. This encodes CASSQDLTSGGRGEQFF.

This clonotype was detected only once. CDR3 sequence: CAWLLAGQETQYF. The CDR3 bases are TGTGCCTGGTTACTAGCGGGTCAAGAGACCCAGTACTTC. This chain joins TRBV2 and TRBJ2-4, with 9 bases lining up with TRBD2. The DNA end lines up better with TRBJ2-5; the J call may be wrong. Germline V CDR1 and CDR2: SNHLY, FYNNEI. The CDR3 runs to 13 residues.

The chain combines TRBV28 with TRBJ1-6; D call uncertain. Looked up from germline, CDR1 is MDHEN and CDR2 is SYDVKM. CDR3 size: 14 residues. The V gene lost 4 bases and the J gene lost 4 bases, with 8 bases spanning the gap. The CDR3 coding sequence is TGTGCCAGCAGTTCCACACCTTATAATTCACCCCTCCACTTT. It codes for CASSSTPYNSPLHF.

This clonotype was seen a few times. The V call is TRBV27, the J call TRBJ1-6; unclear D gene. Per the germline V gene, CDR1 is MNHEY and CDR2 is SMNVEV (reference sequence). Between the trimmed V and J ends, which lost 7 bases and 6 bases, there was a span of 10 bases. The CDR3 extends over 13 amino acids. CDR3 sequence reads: CASKVGINSPLHF. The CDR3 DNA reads TGTGCCAGCAAGGTCGGAATTAATTCACCCCTCCACTTT.

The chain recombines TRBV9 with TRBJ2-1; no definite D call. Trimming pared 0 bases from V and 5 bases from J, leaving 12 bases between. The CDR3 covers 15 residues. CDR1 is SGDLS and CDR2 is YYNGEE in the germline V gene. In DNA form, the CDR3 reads TGTGCCAGCAGCGTAGACCATACACCAGACAATGAGCAGTTCTTC. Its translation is CASSVDHTPDNEQFF.